A single sample is the source of the 21 T cell receptor beta chains below, sequenced in a study of CD8+ T cells in alopecia areata. RNA, once extracted, was reverse transcribed into cDNA for use as the sequencing template. Generated by immunoSEQ multiplex PCR, the TCRdb table keeps only in-frame clones and is missing some. The table lists about 6,000 clones, with no singletons. Cells pooled from cutaneous lymph nodes were sorted on CD4, CD8alpha, NKG2D, NKG2ACE and other markers. Source material: CD8+ T cells sorted from a lymph node. The receptors were sampled from a C3H/HeJ mouse with alopecia areata. The MHC haplotype of the strain is H2-k.

This clone came up many times. Gene names are the mouse ones. The read finishes 4 residues shy of the CDR3 end, and the germline J gene is used to complete it. The chain employs TRBV31 and TRBJ2-2, with TRBD1 as a possible D gene (5 bases). Germline assignment: CDR1 GKSSPN and CDR2 SITVG. The CDR3 runs to 14 residues. Between the trimmed V and J ends, which lost 0 bases and 3 bases, there was a span of 8 bases. CDR3 DNA, as far as it was read: TGTGCCTGGAGTCTAGCAGGGCACACCGGG. This encodes CAWSLAGHTG. The whole CDR3 sequence reads CAWSLAGHTGQLYF.

This clone qualifies as medium-sized (0.01 to 0.1%). The genes and germline here are from mouse. From the germline J gene comes the end of the CDR3, since the read stops 4 residues before it. V usage is TRBV1 and J usage is TRBJ2-2; D call uncertain. Trimming cost V 0 bases and J 1 base, with 9 bases left between them. Germline assignment: CDR1 NSQYPW and CDR2 LRSPGD (reference sequence). This CDR3 spans 16 amino acids. The CDR3 region is CTCSADSGQNTGQLYF. The sequenced part of the CDR3 DNA is TGCACCTGCAGTGCAGATTCAGGCCAAAACACCGGG.

This clone was picked up many times. The gene symbols are mouse symbols. The read halts 4 residues ahead of the CDR3 end, with the missing end drawn from the germline J gene. The chain carries TRBV13-3 and TRBJ2-1; 11 positions agree with TRBD2. Per the germline V gene, CDR1 is NNHDY and CDR2 is SYVADS. This CDR3 contains 18 residues. Unmatched junction bases numbered 6, after V lost 0 bases and J lost 1 base. CDR3: CASSDAEGLGENYAEQFF. CDR3 DNA (partial): TGTGCCAGCAGTGATGCAGAGGGACTGGGGGAGAACTATGCT.

In its sample, this clone was seen many times. Any gene name here is a mouse gene name. Sequencing ends 4 residues short of the CDR3 end; the germline J gene provides the rest. The rearrangement uses TRBV1 and TRBJ2-7; TRBD1 might be the D (5 bases). CDR3 length equals 13 residues. Trimming took off 5 bases at V and 0 bases at J, with 8 bases between the two ends. CDR1 NSQYPW and CDR2 LRSPGD come from the germline V gene (reference sequence). CDR3 in amino acids: CTCSFDSSYEQYF. CDR3 DNA (partial): TGCACCTGCAGTTTTGACAGCTCCTAT.

This clone appeared many times. Gene names are mouse gene names. From the germline J gene comes the end of the CDR3, since the read stops 4 residues before it. This sample also contains other DNA sequences that code for the same CDR3. The chain combines TRBV1 with TRBJ2-7, with TRBD2 identical over 9 bases. The germline gives CDR1 NSQYPW, CDR2 LRSPGD (reference sequence). V was clipped by 0 bases and J by 1 base; unmatched bases: 1. The CDR3 consists of 15 residues. CDR3 loop: CTCSADWGGSYEQYF. The covered CDR3 bases are TGCACCTGCAGTGCAGACTGGGGGGGGTCCTAT.

This clone has a count of ten or more. Gene names refer to mouse genes. The read finishes 4 residues shy of the CDR3 end, and the germline J gene is used to complete it. The chain is built from TRBV3 and TRBJ2-3, with TRBD1 identical over 12 bases. Germline loops: CDR1 SNHLY, CDR2 FYNGKV (reference sequence). The CDR3 consists of 16 residues. V was pared by 3 bases and J by 0 bases, with 1 base of the junction left unmatched. The CDR3 protein is CASSLGQGASAETLYF. The CDR3 DNA, read in part, is TGTGCCAGCAGCTTGGGACAGGGGGCTAGTGCAGAA.

This clone was counted ten times or more. Genes and germline come from the mouse. The missing CDR3 end, 4 residues past where the read stops, is filled in from the germline J gene. V and J are TRBV13-1 and TRBJ1-1, with D perhaps matching TRBD1 (6 bases). The CDR3 sequence is 14 residues long. V lost 5 bases and J lost 0, with 11 bases in between. Germline V gene data show CDR1 as NSHNY and CDR2 as SYGAGN. CDR3 protein: CASRRDNANTEVFF. The sequenced CDR3 bases are TGTGCCAGCAGGCGGGACAACGCAAACACA.

Remarks on this clone: Gene names follow the mouse nomenclature. The read terminates 4 residues before the CDR3 end, so the remaining end is supplied by the germline J gene. The chain has TRBV29 and TRBJ2-3, with TRBD2 as a possible D gene (7 bases). The CDR3 contains 14 residues. Germline-derived CDR1 and CDR2 are MSHET and SYDVDS. With 4 bases removed from V and 0 bases from J, the gap between germline ends came to 8 bases. CDR3 in amino acids: CASSWGASAETLYF. The covered CDR3 bases are TGTGCTAGCAGTTGGGGGGCTAGTGCAGAA.

In this sample, this clone turned up many times. Each gene name is a mouse one. The CDR3 end lies 4 residues beyond the end of the read and is filled in from the germline J gene. The V and J genes are TRBV14 and TRBJ2-5, with D possibly matching TRBD2 (6 bases). The germline gives CDR1 SGHDT, CDR2 FRDEAV. This CDR3 is built from 13 residues. Trimming pared 5 bases from V and 0 bases from J, leaving 7 bases between. The CDR3 is CASSLGNQDTQYF. The sequenced part of the CDR3 DNA is TGTGCCAGCAGCCTGGGGAACCAAGAC.

This clone has just a few counts. Gene names are the mouse ones. The sequenced fragment ends 4 residues before the CDR3 boundary, so the rest is inferred from the germline J gene. V is TRBV31 and J is TRBJ2-7; tentatively, D is TRBD2 (6 bases). V lost 5 bases and J 0 bases, leaving 11 bases between the germline ends. In germline, CDR1 is GKSSPN, CDR2 SITVG. This CDR3 comprises 13 residues. CDR3 bases read: TGTGCCTGGGGGCGGGACTTCTCCTAT. It is translated as CAWGRDFSY. The entire CDR3 sequence reads CAWGRDFSYEQYF.

Judged by abundance, this clone is medium-sized. The genes are named according to mouse. The DNA ends 4 residues before the CDR3 does, and the rest of the CDR3 is filled in from the germline J gene. The chain couples TRBV3 to TRBJ2-3; 10 bases are a match to TRBD2. In germline, CDR1 is SNHLY, CDR2 FYNGKV (reference sequence). Trimming took 5 bases from V and 2 from J; bases not matched to a gene: 4. The CDR3 length is 15 residues. This CDR3 reads CASSLGTGAAETLYF. Partial CDR3 DNA: TGTGCCAGCAGCCTCGGGACTGGGGCTGCAGAA.

This clone has ten or more counts. Gene names and germline match the mouse. The read falls 4 residues short of the CDR3 end, and the missing part is taken from the germline J gene. The chain is built from TRBV16 and TRBJ2-4; 9 positions agree with TRBD2. The CDR3 length is 15 residues. CDR1 is SGHSA, CDR2 FRNQAP, per germline. Partial CDR3 DNA: TGTGCAAGCAGCTTAGCGGACTGGGGAGAAAAC. It encodes CASSLADWGEN. The complete CDR3 sequence is CASSLADWGENTLYF.

By proportion, this clone is medium-sized (0.01 to 0.1%). The gene names here belong to mouse. The CDR3 goes on 4 residues after the read ends, and that part is filled in from the germline J gene. The chain recombines TRBV17 with TRBJ1-1; 7 bases agree with TRBD1. Per the germline V gene, CDR1 is MNHDT and CDR2 is YYDKIL. The CDR3 is made up of 14 amino acids. V lost 2 bases, J lost 0 bases, and 0 bases stayed unmatched. This CDR3 reads CASSRQGANTEVFF. CDR3 DNA, as far as it was read: TGTGCTAGCAGTAGACAGGGGGCAAACACA.

With regard to this clone: Gene names and germline refer to mouse. The read ends 4 residues shy of where the CDR3 ends; the end is completed using the germline J gene. The chain is built from TRBV29 and TRBJ2-1; D is uncertain. The CDR3 runs 14 residues. Germline CDR1 reads MSHET; CDR2 reads SYDVDS. The ends were cut back, 5 bases at V and 1 base at J, with 9 bases in the middle. The CDR3 sequence: CASSPTINYAEQFF. The CDR3 bases that were read are TGTGCTAGCAGTCCGACAATAAACTATGCT.

In its sample, this clone was seen many times. Gene and germline names: mouse. The sequence runs out 4 residues before the end of the CDR3; the remainder is reconstructed from the germline J gene. The gene calls are TRBV13-1 and TRBJ2-4; 11 nucleotides agree with TRBD2. This CDR3 comprises 14 residues. CDR1 and CDR2 from the germline V gene are NSHNY and SYGAGN. V lost 3 bases to trimming and J lost 3 bases; unmatched junction nucleotides: 0. The CDR3 DNA, read in part, is TGTGCCAGCAGTGGGGACTGGGGGCAAAAC. Amino acids: CASSGDWGQN. The full CDR3 protein is CASSGDWGQNTLYF.

This clone was seen repeatedly, ten times or more. Gene names are mouse gene names. The sequence runs out 4 residues before the end of the CDR3; the remainder is reconstructed from the germline J gene. V and J are TRBV1 and TRBJ2-7; D perhaps matches TRBD2 (6 bases). V dropped 0 bases and J dropped 0 bases, with 9 bases sitting between them. In germline, CDR1 is NSQYPW, CDR2 LRSPGD (reference sequence). CDR3 length equals 15 residues. CDR3 residues: CTCSADDWSSYEQYF. The sequenced CDR3 bases are TGCACCTGCAGTGCAGATGACTGGAGCTCCTAT. Full variable domain (remainder filled in from reference TRBV1 and TRBJ2-7): VTLLEQNPRWRLVPRGQAVNLRCILKNSQYPWMSWYQQDLQKQLQWLFTLRSPGDKEVKSLPGADYLATRVTDTELRLQVANMSQGRTLYCTCSADDWSSYEQYFGPGTRLTVL.

This clone was seen repeatedly, ten times or more. Germline and genes here are mouse. The CDR3 protein is CASSQSGTGKDTQYF. The sequenced part of the CDR3 DNA is TGTGCCAGCAGCCAGTCCGGGACAGGGAAAGAC. V gene TRBV5 combines with J gene TRBJ2-5; 9 nucleotides align to TRBD1. The CDR3 is cut off 4 residues early in the read; its end comes from the germline J gene. Per germline, CDR1 LGHNA and CDR2 YNLKQL (reference sequence). This CDR3 has 15 residues.

This clone has at least ten counts. Gene names and germline refer to mouse. The read halts 4 residues ahead of the CDR3 end, with the missing end drawn from the germline J gene. V is TRBV12-1 and J is TRBJ2-5, with TRBD2 matching 13 bases. CDR1 SGHSN and CDR2 HYEKVE come from the germline V gene. The CDR3 runs 16 residues. The V segment lost 4 bases and the J segment 2 bases; nucleotides outside the gene matches: 5. CDR3 bases read: TGTGCCAGCTCCCGGGACTGGGGGGGTGGCCAAGAC. Translating gives CASSRDWGGGQD. The CDR3 reads in full as CASSRDWGGGQDTQYF.

In regard to this clone: The germline and genes are mouse ones. From the germline J gene comes the end of the CDR3, since the read stops 4 residues before it. The V gene is TRBV31, the J gene TRBJ2-5; 11 nucleotides align to TRBD2. CDR3 length: 15 amino acids. The V gene's germline CDR1 is GKSSPN and CDR2 SITVG. CDR3 in amino acids: CAWSHDWGGRDTQYF. CDR3 DNA (partial): TGTGCCTGGAGCCATGACTGGGGGGGAAGAGAC.

This clone was detected many times. Gene names and germline refer to mouse. The read ends 3 residues early relative to the CDR3; the germline J gene fills the gap. The J gene is TRBJ1-6, the V gene TRBV13-1; 11 positions match TRBD1. TRBJ1-6 is annotated as an ORF whose role is uncertain. The V and J ends lost 4 bases and 6 bases, in that order; junction bases with no gene match: 3. CDR1 and CDR2 (germline): NSHNY, SYGAGN. The CDR3 spans 15 residues. The CDR3 loop is CASSPGTGGNSPLYF. CDR3 bases read: TGTGCCAGCAGTCCCGGGACAGGGGGTAATTCGCCC.

This clone counts as medium-sized. Genes and germline come from the mouse. The CDR3 goes on 4 residues after the read ends, and that part is filled in from the germline J gene. The chain is built from TRBV1 and TRBJ2-2, with 7 bases matching TRBD2. The CDR3 totals 15 residues. J was trimmed by 0 bases and V by 3 bases; bases with no gene match: 1. Germline CDR1 reads NSQYPW; CDR2 reads LRSPGD (reference sequence). The CDR3 region is CTCSAGTANTGQLYF. CDR3 DNA, as far as it was read: TGCACCTGCAGTGCCGGGACTGCAAACACCGGG.